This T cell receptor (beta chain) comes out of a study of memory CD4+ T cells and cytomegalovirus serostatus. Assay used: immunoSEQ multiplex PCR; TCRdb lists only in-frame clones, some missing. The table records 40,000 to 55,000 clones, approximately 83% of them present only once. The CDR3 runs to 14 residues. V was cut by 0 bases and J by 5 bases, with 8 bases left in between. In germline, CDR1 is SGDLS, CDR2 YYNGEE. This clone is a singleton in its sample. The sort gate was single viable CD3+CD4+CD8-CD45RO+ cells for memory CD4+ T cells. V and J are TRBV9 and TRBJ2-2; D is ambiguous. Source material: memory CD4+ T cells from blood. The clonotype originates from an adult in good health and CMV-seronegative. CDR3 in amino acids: CASSVGLGTGELFF. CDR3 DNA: TGTGCCAGCAGCGTAGGGTTGGGGACCGGGGAGCTGTTTTTT.